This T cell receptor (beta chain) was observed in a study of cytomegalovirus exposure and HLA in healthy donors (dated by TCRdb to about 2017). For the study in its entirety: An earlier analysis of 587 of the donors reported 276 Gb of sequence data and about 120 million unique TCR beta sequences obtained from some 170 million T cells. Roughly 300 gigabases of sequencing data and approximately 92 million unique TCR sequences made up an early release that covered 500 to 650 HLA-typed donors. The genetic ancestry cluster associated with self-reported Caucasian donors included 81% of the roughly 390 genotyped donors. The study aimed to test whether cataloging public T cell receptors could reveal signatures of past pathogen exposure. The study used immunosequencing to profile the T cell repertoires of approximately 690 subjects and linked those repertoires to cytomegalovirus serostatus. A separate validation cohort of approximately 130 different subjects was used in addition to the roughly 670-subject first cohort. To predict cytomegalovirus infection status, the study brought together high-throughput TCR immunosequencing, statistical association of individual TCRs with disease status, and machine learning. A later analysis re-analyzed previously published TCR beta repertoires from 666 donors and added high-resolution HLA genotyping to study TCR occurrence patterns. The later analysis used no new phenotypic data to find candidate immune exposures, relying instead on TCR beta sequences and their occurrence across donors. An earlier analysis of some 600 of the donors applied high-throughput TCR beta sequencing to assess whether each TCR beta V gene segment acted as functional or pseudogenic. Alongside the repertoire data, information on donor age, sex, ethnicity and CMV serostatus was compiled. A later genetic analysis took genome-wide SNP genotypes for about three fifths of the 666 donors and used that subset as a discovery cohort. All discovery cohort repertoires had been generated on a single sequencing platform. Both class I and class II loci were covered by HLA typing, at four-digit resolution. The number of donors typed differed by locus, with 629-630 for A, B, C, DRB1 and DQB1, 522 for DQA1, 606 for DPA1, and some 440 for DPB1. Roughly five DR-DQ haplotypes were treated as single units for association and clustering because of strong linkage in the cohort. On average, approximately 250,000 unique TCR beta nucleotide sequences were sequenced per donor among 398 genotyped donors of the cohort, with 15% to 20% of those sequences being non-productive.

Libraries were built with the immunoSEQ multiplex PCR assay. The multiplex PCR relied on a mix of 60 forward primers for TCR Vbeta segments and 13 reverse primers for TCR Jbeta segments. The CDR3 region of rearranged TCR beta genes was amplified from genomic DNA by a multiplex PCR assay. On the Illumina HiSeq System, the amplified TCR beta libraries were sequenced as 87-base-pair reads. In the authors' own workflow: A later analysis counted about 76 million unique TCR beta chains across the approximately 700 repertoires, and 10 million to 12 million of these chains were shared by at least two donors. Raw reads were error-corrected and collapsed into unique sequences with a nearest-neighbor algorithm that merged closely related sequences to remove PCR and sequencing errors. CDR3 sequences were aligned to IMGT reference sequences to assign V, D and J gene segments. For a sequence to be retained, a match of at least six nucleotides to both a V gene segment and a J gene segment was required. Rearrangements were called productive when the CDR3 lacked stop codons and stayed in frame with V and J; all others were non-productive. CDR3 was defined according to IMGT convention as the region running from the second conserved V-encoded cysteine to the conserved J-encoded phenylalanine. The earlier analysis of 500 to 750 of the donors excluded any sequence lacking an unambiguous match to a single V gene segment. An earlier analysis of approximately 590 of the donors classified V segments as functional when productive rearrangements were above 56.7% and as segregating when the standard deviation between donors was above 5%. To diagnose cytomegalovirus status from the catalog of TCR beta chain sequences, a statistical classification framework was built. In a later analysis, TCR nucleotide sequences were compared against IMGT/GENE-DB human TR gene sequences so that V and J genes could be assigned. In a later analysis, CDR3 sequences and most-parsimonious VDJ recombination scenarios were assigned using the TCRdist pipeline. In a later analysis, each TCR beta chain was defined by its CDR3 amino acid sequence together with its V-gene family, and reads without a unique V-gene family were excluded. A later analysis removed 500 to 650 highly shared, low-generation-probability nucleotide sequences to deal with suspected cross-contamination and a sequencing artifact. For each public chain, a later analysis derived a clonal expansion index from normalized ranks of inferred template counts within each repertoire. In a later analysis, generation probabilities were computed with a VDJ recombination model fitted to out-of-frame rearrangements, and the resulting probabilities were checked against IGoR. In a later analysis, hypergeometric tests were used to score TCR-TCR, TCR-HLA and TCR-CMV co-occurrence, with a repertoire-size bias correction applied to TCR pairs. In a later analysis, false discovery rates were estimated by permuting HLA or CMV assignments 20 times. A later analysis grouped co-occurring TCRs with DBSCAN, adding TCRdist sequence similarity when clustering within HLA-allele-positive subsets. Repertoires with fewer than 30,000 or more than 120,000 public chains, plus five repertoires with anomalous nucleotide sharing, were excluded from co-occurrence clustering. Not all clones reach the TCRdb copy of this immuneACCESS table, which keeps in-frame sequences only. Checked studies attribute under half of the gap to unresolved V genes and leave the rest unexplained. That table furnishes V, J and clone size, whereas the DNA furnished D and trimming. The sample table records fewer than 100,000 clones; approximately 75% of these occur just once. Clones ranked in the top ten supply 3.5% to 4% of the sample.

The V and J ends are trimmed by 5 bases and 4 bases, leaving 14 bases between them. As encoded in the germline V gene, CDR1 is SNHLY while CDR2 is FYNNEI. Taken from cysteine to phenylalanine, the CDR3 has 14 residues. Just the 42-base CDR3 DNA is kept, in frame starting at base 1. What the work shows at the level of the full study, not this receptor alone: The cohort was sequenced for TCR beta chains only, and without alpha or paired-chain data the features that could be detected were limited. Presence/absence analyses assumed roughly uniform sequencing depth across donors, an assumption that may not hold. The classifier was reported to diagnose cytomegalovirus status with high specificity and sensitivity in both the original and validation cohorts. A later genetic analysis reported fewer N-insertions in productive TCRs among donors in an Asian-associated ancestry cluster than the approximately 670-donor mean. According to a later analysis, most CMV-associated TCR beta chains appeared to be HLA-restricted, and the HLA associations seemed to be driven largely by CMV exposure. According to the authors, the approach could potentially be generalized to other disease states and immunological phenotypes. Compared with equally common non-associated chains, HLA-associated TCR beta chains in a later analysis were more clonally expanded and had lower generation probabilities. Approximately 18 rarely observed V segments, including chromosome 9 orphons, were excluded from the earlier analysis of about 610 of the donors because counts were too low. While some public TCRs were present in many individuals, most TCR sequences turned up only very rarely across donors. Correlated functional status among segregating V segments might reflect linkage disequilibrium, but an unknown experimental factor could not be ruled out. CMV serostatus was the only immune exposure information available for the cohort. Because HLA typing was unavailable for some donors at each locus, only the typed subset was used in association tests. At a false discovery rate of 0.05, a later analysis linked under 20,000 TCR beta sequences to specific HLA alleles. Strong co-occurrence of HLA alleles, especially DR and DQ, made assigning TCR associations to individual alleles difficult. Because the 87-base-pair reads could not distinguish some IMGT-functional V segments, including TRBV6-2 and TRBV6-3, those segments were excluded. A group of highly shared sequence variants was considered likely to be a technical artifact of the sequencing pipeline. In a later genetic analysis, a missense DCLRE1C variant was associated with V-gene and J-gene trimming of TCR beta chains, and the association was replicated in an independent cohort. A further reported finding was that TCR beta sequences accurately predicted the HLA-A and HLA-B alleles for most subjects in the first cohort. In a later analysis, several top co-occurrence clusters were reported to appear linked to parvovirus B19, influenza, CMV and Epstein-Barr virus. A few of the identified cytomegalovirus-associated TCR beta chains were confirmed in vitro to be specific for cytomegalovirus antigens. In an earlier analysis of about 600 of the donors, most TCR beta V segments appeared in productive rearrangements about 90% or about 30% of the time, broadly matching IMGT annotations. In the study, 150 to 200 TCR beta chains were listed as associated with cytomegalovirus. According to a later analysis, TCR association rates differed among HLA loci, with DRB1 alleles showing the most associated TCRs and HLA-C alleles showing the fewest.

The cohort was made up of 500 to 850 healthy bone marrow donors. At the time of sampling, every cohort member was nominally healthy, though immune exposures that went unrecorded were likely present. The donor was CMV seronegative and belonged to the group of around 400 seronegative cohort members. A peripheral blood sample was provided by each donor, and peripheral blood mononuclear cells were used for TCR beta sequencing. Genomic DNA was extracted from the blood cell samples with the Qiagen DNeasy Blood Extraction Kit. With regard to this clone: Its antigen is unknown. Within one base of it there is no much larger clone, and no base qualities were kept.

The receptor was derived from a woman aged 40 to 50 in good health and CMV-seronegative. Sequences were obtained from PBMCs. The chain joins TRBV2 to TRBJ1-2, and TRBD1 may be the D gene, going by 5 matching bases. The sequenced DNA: TGTGCCAGCAGTCCGGACACCTTGGGCTATGGCTACACCTTC. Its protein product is CASSPDTLGYGYTF.